One sample yielded the 8 T cell receptor beta chains listed below, sequenced in a study of T cell responses to AZD1222 COVID-19 vaccine. Assay: immunoSEQ multiplex PCR; the TCRdb copy retains only in-frame clones and omits some. The sample includes 95,000 to 110,000 clones, about nine tenths of them seen just once. The sample consisted of peripheral blood, taken 28 days after the second AZD1222 dose. The receptors were sampled from an adult who received the AZD1222 COVID-19 vaccine.

The rearrangement uses TRBV30 and TRBJ1-2; the match to TRBD1 covers 8 bases. V dropped 2 bases and J dropped 4; count of bases not matched to a gene: 3. The CDR3 sequence is 13 residues long. Germline-derived CDR1 and CDR2 are GTSNPN and SVGIG (reference sequence). CDR3 coding DNA: TGTGCCTGGAGTATAGACAGGGGCTATGGCTACACCTTC. This codes for CAWSIDRGYGYTF.

CDR3 loop: CASSIGQATPLHF. DNA of the CDR3: TGTGCCAGTAGTATCGGACAGGCGACACCCCTCCACTTT. The chain links TRBV19 to TRBJ1-6; 7 bases align to TRBD1. Germline V gene lookup returns CDR1 LNHDA and CDR2 SQIVND (reference sequence). This CDR3 comprises 13 residues. Losses at the gene ends were 3 bases for V and 11 bases for J; bases not matched to a gene: 4.

The rearrangement uses TRBV18 and TRBJ2-7; the D is unclear. The length of the CDR3 is 13 residues. V lost 3 bases to trimming and J lost 6 bases, with 12 bases between them. CDR1 is KGHSH and CDR2 is LQKENI in the germline V gene. The CDR3 DNA reads TGTGCCAGCTCACCTGACATGGATTCCGAGCAGTACTTC. Amino acid sequence: CASSPDMDSEQYF.

The chain employs TRBV19 and TRBJ1-2, with 7 positions matching TRBD1. The V gene's germline CDR1 is LNHDA and CDR2 SQIVND (reference sequence). The CDR3 sequence is 13 residues long. V was pared by 7 bases and J by 6 bases, with 8 bases of the junction left unmatched. The CDR3 loop is CASNTLGTDGYTF. The DNA of the CDR3 is TGTGCCAGTAACACCCTCGGGACAGATGGCTACACCTTC.

The CDR3 here is CASSVLPTADNEQFF. The CDR3 DNA reads TGTGCCAGCAGCGTTCTACCGACAGCTGACAATGAGCAGTTCTTC. The chain employs TRBV9 and TRBJ2-1; tentatively, D is TRBD1 (5 bases). Germline V gene sequence: CDR1 SGDLS, CDR2 YYNGEE. The CDR3 is made up of 15 amino acids. V was trimmed by 2 bases and J by 5 bases, leaving 14 bases between them. Combining the CDR3 with reference TRBV9 and TRBJ2-1 gives the whole variable domain DSGVTQTPKHLITATGQRVTLRCSPRSGDLSVYWYQQSLDQGLQFLIQYYNGEERAKGNILERFSAQQFPDLHSELNLSSLELGDSALYFCASSVLPTADNEQFFGPGTRLTVL.

The chain is built from TRBV5-1 and TRBJ1-4; 8 positions agree with TRBD1. Germline V CDR1 and CDR2: SGHRS, YFSETQ. The length of the CDR3 is 16 residues. After removal of 4 bases from V and 6 bases from J, the junction contained 11 bases not matched to a gene. The DNA of the CDR3 is TGCGCCAGCAGCGTGGGGACAGGAGGCGTCCATGAAAAACTGTTTTTT. Translation: CASSVGTGGVHEKLFF.

The V and J genes are TRBV18 and TRBJ2-3; TRBD1 is a possible D gene (7 bases). V lost 5 bases to trimming and J lost 2 bases, with 11 bases between them. CDR3 length: 14 residues. Germline values: CDR1 KGHSH, CDR2 LQKENI. The CDR3 nucleotides read TGTGCCAGCTCATCAGGGGGGAACACAGATACGCAGTATTTT. This gives the protein CASSSGGNTDTQYF.

The chain employs TRBV6-5 and TRBJ1-1; no clear D gene. V was cut by 7 bases and J by 11 bases, with 14 bases left in between. Germline V lookup: CDR1 MNHEY, CDR2 SVGAGI. This CDR3 comprises 11 residues. The CDR3 spells CASNMVGRAFF. DNA of the CDR3: TGTGCCAGCAATATGGTAGGACGGGCTTTCTTT.